What follows describes a single T cell receptor beta chain. What it binds is unknown. The junction departs from germline at one end; a sequencing error may be responsible. The entry originates in a study of beta chain features in type 1 diabetes. Study details: Age, gender and cell yields were alike across patients and healthy donors. Study-level results: The study found moderately but significantly shorter TCRB CDR3s in all four CD4+ subsets of Type 1 diabetes patients. Among type 1 diabetes patients, VDJ junctions had fewer insertions and more deletions.

It was via CD45RO/CCR7/CD25/CD127/CD95/CD27 that CD4+ naive, central memory, regulatory and stem cell-like memory cells were sorted. The entirety of the isolated RNA underwent reverse transcription, so expressed TCRB transcripts were sequenced. Using immunoSEQ multiplex PCR, the repertoire was profiled, and TCRdb retains in-frame clones only, with some absent. Among around 690,000 clones listed, around an eighth were seen once. The germline V gene encodes CDR1 SGHRS and CDR2 YFSETQ. The CDR3 covers 13 residues. The sequencing sample was made of naive CD4+ T cells from blood. The sequence came from a man aged 25 to 40 with type 1 diabetes. The rearrangement uses TRBV5-1 and TRBJ1-1; 7 bases agree with TRBD1. Here the CDR3 reads CASSTQGNSEAFF. The CDR3 nucleotides read TGCGCCAGCAGCACACAGGGGAACTCTGAAGCTTTCTTT.